This T cell receptor (beta chain) was found in a study of T-cell reconstitution after alpha-beta-depleted transplantation in children. About this clonotype itself: What it recognizes is unknown.

Researchers prepared the TCRbeta library using unique molecular identifiers, the study reports. TCRdb passed the PCR reads through MiXCR, listing each CDR3 protein once. Of hundreds of thousands of distinct CDR3 sequences listed, 10% to 15% were seen once; the top ten hold 2% to 2.5%. CDR1 is SGDLS, CDR2 YYNGEE, per germline. The CDR3 consists of 16 residues. J lost 3 bases, V lost 4 bases, and 6 bases had no gene match. Broader study findings: Reported findings indicate that, about two months after transplant, alpha-beta T cells came from several hundred expanded clones, which were derived from non-depleted graft cells.

The starting material was PBMCs, mostly from graft donor cells, obtained 360 days after TCRalphabeta/CD19-depleted stem cell transplant. This receptor was obtained from a male patient younger than 18 who had a stem cell transplant for acute myeloid leukemia, so the T cells may come from the graft donor. This chain uses TRBV9 with TRBJ2-2; TRBD2 agrees at 10 bases. The CDR3 protein is CASSLRTSGDTGELFF. CDR3 sequence (DNA): TGTGCCAGCAGCCTCCGGACTAGCGGTGACACCGGGGAGCTGTTTTTT.